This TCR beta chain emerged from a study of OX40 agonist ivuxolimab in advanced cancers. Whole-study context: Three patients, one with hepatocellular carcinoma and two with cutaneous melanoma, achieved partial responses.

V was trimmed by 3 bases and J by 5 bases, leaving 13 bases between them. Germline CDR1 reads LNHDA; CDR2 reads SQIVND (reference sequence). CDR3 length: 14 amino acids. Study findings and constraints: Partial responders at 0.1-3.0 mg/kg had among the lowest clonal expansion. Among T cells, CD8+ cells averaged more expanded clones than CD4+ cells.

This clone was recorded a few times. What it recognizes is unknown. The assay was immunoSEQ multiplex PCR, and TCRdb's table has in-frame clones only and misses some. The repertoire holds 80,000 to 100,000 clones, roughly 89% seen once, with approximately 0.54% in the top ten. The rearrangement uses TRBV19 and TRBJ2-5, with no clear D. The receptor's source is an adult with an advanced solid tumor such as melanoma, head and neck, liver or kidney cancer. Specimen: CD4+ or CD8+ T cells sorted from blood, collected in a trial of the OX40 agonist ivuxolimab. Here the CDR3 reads CASSISRLQETQYF. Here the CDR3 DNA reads TGTGCCAGTAGTATTAGCAGGCTACAGGAGACCCAGTACTTC.